Listed here are 26 T cell receptor beta chains from one sample, sequenced in a study of blood T cell repertoires in COVID-19. Produced via immunoSEQ multiplex PCR; TCRdb's table is partial and in-frame only. The sample carries fewer than 200,000 clones, roughly 93% recorded once. The sample comprised peripheral blood. These receptors all stem from a woman aged 45-59 years with acute or convalescent COVID-19.

This sequence joins TRBV30 and TRBJ1-1; D is perhaps TRBD1 (5 bases). V gave up 5 bases and J gave up 4 bases, with 11 bases separating them. In germline, CDR1 is GTSNPN, CDR2 SVGIG (reference sequence). The CDR3 consists of 12 residues. CDR3 region: CAWLGRGTEAFF. CDR3 DNA sequence: TGTGCCTGGCTTGGTAGGGGCACTGAAGCTTTCTTT.

This rearrangement joins TRBV19 to TRBJ1-6; D gene ambiguous. The CDR3 spans 13 residues. V was trimmed by 6 bases and J by 7 bases, leaving 10 bases between them. CDR1 LNHDA and CDR2 SQIVND come from the germline V gene (reference sequence). CDR3 nucleotide sequence: TGTGCCAGTAGGAGGACTCCAAATTCACCCCTCCACTTT. Its protein product is CASRRTPNSPLHF. The full variable domain, with the rest looked up from reference TRBV19 and TRBJ1-6, is DGGITQSPKYLFRKEGQNVTLSCEQNLNHDAMYWYRQDPGQGLRLIYYSQIVNDFQKGDIAEGYSVSREKKESFPLTVTSAQKNPTAFYLCASRRTPNSPLHFGNGTRLTVT.

The V call is TRBV6-5, the J call TRBJ1-2; no clear D gene. The V gene's germline CDR1 is MNHEY and CDR2 SVGAGI. V was shortened by 4 bases and J by 1 base, with 10 bases between the two germline ends. The CDR3 is made up of 14 amino acids. The CDR3 region is CASSFLQRNYGYTF. The CDR3 DNA is TGTGCCAGCAGTTTCCTGCAGCGTAACTATGGCTACACCTTC.

This clone has a single count. The V call is TRBV28, the J call TRBJ1-4; D remains ambiguous. The CDR3 spans 14 residues. Per the germline V gene, CDR1 is MDHEN and CDR2 is SYDVKM. V was shortened by 3 bases and J by 7 bases, with 12 bases between the two germline ends. CDR3: CASSLGALGEKLFF. The CDR3 nucleotides are TGTGCCAGCAGTTTGGGAGCATTAGGTGAAAAACTGTTTTTT.

The chain links TRBV5-1 to TRBJ1-4; 9 positions agree with TRBD1. Germline V gene data show CDR1 as SGHRS and CDR2 as YFSETQ. The CDR3 consists of 15 residues. V was pared by 6 bases and J by 8 bases, with 11 bases of the junction left unmatched. The chain's CDR3 is CASTYSGTGNEKLFF. DNA for the CDR3: TGCGCCAGCACCTATTCCGGGACAGGGAACGAAAAACTGTTTTTT.

The J gene is TRBJ2-7, the V gene TRBV9; D may be TRBD2 (6 bases). CDR1 SGDLS and CDR2 YYNGEE come from the germline V gene. This CDR3 is built from 15 residues. V was trimmed by 3 bases and J by 4 bases, leaving 17 bases between them. The CDR3 reads CASSDLGGGGYEQYF. The CDR3 DNA reads as TGTGCCAGCAGCGACTTGGGTGGGGGAGGATACGAGCAGTACTTC.

The chain employs TRBV2 and TRBJ1-4; maybe TRBD1 (5 bases). CDR3 length: 14 residues. V shed 3 bases and J shed 8 bases, with 13 bases lying between them. From germline, CDR1 is SNHLY and CDR2 FYNNEI. The CDR3 sequence is CASSEGQGTEKLFF. DNA of the CDR3: TGTGCCAGCAGTGAGGGGCAGGGAACGGAAAAACTGTTTTTT.

The V call is TRBV24-1, the J call TRBJ2-1; 8 nucleotides line up with TRBD2. With V trimmed by 4 bases and J by 0 bases, 10 bases remained unmatched. This CDR3 has 18 amino acids. CDR1 KGHDR and CDR2 SFDVKD come from the germline V gene. The CDR3 loop reads CATSESFSGESSYNEQFF. The CDR3 region has the DNA TGTGCCACCAGTGAAAGCTTTAGCGGGGAGAGCTCCTACAATGAGCAGTTCTTC.

This rearrangement joins TRBV5-1 to TRBJ1-6, with 7 bases fitting TRBD1. The CDR3 consists of 13 residues. Germline trimming cut 7 bases from V and 5 bases from J; bases unmatched to any gene: 3. Germline CDR1 SGHRS, CDR2 YFSETQ. CDR3 nucleotides: TGCGCCAGCCGAGGGACAGATAATTCACCCCTCCACTTT. Residues: CASRGTDNSPLHF.

The gene calls are TRBV28 and TRBJ2-7, with TRBD2 identical over 9 bases. V trimming: 5 bases; J trimming: 3 bases; junction bases outside the gene matches: 5. The CDR3 extends over 14 amino acids. Germline V gives CDR1 MDHEN, CDR2 SYDVKM. CDR3 sequence: CASSPGTSSYEQYF. In nucleotides, the CDR3 is TGTGCCAGCAGTCCCGGGACTAGCAGCTACGAGCAGTACTTC.

This chain links TRBV4-2 with TRBJ2-7; no clear D gene. Germline loops: CDR1 LGHNA, CDR2 YNFKEQ. The CDR3 sequence is 13 residues long. V was pared by 0 bases and J by 3 bases, with 6 bases between. The CDR3 sequence is CASSQDLFYEQYF. The CDR3 bases are TGTGCCAGCAGCCAAGATCTATTCTACGAGCAGTACTTC.

This chain uses TRBV18 with TRBJ2-2, with 7 bases identical to TRBD1. This CDR3 has 13 residues. Germline CDR1 and CDR2: KGHSH and LQKENI. V was pared by 6 bases and J by 5 bases, with 3 bases of the junction left unmatched. CDR3 DNA sequence: TGTGCCAGCTCTCAACAGGGGACCGGGGAGCTGTTTTTT. It is translated as CASSQQGTGELFF.

This clone was seen only once. The rearrangement joins TRBV30 to TRBJ2-5; 11 bases fit TRBD1. Germline values: CDR1 GTSNPN, CDR2 SVGIG (reference sequence). The CDR3 is 14 residues long. V lost 4 bases, J lost 4 bases, and 5 bases stayed unmatched. For the CDR3, the DNA is TGTGCCTGGAACCGGGACAGGGGGTCAGAGACCCAGTACTTC. Its protein is CAWNRDRGSETQYF.

The chain is built from TRBV30 and TRBJ2-1, with 8 nucleotides matching TRBD2. The V gene end was trimmed by 1 base and the J gene end by 4 bases; junction bases not matched to a gene: 3. The CDR3 has 14 amino acids. The germline gives CDR1 GTSNPN, CDR2 SVGIG (reference sequence). CDR3 coding DNA: TGTGCCTGGAGTGAACTAGCGGAATACAATGAGCAGTTCTTC. Protein: CAWSELAEYNEQFF.

CDR3 loop: CASSIQGMTQYF. In DNA form, the CDR3 reads TGTGCCAGCAGCATACAGGGGATGACGCAGTATTTT. The chain uses TRBV7-9 and TRBJ2-3, with TRBD1 identical over 7 bases. The CDR3 runs to 12 residues. Germline V gene data show CDR1 as SEHNR and CDR2 as FQNEAQ (reference sequence). Losses at the gene ends were 5 bases for V and 9 bases for J; bases not matched to a gene: 5.

The CDR3 DNA is TGTGCCAGCGTAAAAAGCCGGGTGTACAATGAGCAGTTCTTC. It encodes CASVKSRVYNEQFF. This chain joins TRBV7-8 and TRBJ2-1; D remains unclear. The V gene lost 8 bases and the J gene lost 4 bases, with 15 bases spanning the gap. The CDR3 consists of 14 residues. Germline V CDR1 and CDR2: SGHVS, FQNEAQ.

The chain uses TRBV29-1 and TRBJ2-5, with TRBD1 matching over 7 bases. Germline CDR1 and CDR2: SQVTM and ANQGSEA. The length of the CDR3 is 14 residues. The trim removed 5 bases at V and 8 bases at J, leaving 14 bases unmatched. The CDR3 is CSVYPTGRPYTQYF. The CDR3 DNA sequence: TGCAGCGTTTATCCGACAGGGCGCCCCTATACCCAGTACTTC.

This clone was counted once. The gene calls are TRBV12-3 or TRBV12-4 and TRBJ2-5, with a tentative D call TRBD2 (6 bases). V was cut by 3 bases and J by 7 bases, with 12 bases left in between. This CDR3 comprises 13 residues. DNA of the CDR3: TGTGCCAGCAGTTTCCGGAGGGATGGGACCCAGTACTTC. The encoded protein is CASSFRRDGTQYF.

This chain connects TRBV6-1 to TRBJ1-1, with D possibly being TRBD1 (5 bases). Trimming shortened V by 2 bases and J by 5 bases, and 12 bases separated the two germline ends. The CDR3 runs to 14 residues. The germline gives CDR1 MNHNS, CDR2 SASEGT. CDR3 loop: CASSEFQGGTEAFF. The CDR3 bases are TGTGCCAGCAGTGAATTTCAGGGAGGGACTGAAGCTTTCTTT.

The chain joins TRBV12-5 to TRBJ1-5; D uncertain. CDR3 length equals 15 residues. Per germline, CDR1 LGHNT and CDR2 FRNRAP. With 1 base removed from V and 7 bases from J, the gap between germline ends came to 14 bases. CDR3 coding DNA: TGTGCTAGTGGTTTGGGACACACGGTTGGGCAGCCCCAGCATTTT. Its protein is CASGLGHTVGQPQHF.

The chain employs TRBV6-6 and TRBJ1-2, with 7 nucleotides matching TRBD1. Trimming removed 10 bases from V and 6 bases from J; junction bases left unmatched: 8. The V gene's germline CDR1 is MNHNY and CDR2 SVGAGI (reference sequence). There are 12 residues in the CDR3. As DNA, the CDR3 is TGTGCCACCCGACAGGGAACGGATGGCTACACCTTC. Protein product: CATRQGTDGYTF.

The rearrangement joins TRBV28 to TRBJ2-5; a possible D gene is TRBD2 (5 bases). The CDR3 is 13 amino acids. With 2 bases removed from V and 5 bases from J, the gap between germline ends came to 9 bases. The V gene's germline CDR1 is MDHEN and CDR2 SYDVKM. The CDR3, as DNA: TGTGCCAGCAGTTTAGGAGGATACGAGACCCAGTACTTC. Encoded protein: CASSLGGYETQYF.

The V call is TRBV19, the J call TRBJ1-2; possible D gene TRBD1, 5 bases. Trimming left V 4 bases short and J 1 base short, with 10 bases between. The CDR3 is made up of 14 amino acids. Germline CDR1 is LNHDA and CDR2 is SQIVND (reference sequence). CDR3 nucleotides: TGTGCCAGTAGTACGGGACTCCTTAACTATGGCTACACCTTC. It specifies CASSTGLLNYGYTF.

The chain links TRBV4-3 to TRBJ2-7; weak D call: TRBD1 (5 bases). Germline V gene data show CDR1 as LGHNA and CDR2 as YSLEER. Trimming took off 0 bases at V and 1 base at J, with 7 bases between the two ends. The CDR3 has 14 residues. CDR3 region: CASSQEAGSYEQYF. The DNA for the CDR3 is TGCGCCAGCAGCCAAGAAGCAGGGTCCTACGAGCAGTACTTC.

The chain employs TRBV15 and TRBJ2-1; TRBD2 matches at 9 bases. Trimming cost V 8 bases and J 8 bases; bases outside gene matches: 19. Germline CDR1 reads LNHNV; CDR2 reads YYDKDF (reference sequence). The CDR3 extends over 17 amino acids. In DNA, the CDR3 is TGTGCCACCTCACGATGGGTTTTAGCGGGAGAAGGCGATGAGCAGTTCTTC. This sequence encodes CATSRWVLAGEGDEQFF.

The genes are TRBV30 and TRBJ1-1; no firm D call. Germline-derived CDR1 and CDR2 are GTSNPN and SVGIG (reference sequence). V was cut by 3 bases and J by 6 bases, with 14 bases left in between. CDR3 size: 13 residues. The DNA of the CDR3 is TGTGCCTGGAGCCCCGGGGAGCAGGCTGAAGCTTTCTTT. Its translation is CAWSPGEQAEAFF.